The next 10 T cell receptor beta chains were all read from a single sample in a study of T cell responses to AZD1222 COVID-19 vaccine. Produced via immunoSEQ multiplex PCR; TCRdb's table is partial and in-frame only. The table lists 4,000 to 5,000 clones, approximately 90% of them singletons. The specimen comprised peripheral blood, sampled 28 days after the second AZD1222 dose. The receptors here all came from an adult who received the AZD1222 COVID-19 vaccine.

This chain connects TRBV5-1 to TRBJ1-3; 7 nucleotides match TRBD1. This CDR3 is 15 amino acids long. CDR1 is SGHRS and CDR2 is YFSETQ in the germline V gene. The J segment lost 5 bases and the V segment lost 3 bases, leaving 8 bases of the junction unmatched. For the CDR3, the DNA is TGCGCCAGCAGCTCACAGGGGTTTACGCGAAACACCATATATTTT. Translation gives CASSSQGFTRNTIYF. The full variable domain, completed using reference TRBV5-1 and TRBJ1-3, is KAGVTQTPRYLIKTRGQQVTLSCSPISGHRSVSWYQQTPGQGLQFLFEYFSETQRNKGNFPGRFSGRQFSNSRSEMNVSTLELGDSALYLCASSSQGFTRNTIYFGEGSWLTVV.

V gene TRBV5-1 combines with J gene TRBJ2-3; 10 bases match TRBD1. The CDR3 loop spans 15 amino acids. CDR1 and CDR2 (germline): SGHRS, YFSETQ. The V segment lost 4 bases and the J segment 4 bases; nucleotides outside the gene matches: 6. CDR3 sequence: CASSPGDRGSDTQYF. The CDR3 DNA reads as TGCGCCAGCAGCCCGGGGGACAGGGGTTCAGATACGCAGTATTTT.

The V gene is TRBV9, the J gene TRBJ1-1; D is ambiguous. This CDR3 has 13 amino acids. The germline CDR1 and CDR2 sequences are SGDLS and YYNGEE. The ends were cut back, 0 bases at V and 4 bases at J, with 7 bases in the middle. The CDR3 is CASSVGWATEAFF. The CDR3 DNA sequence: TGTGCCAGCAGCGTAGGGTGGGCCACTGAAGCTTTCTTT.

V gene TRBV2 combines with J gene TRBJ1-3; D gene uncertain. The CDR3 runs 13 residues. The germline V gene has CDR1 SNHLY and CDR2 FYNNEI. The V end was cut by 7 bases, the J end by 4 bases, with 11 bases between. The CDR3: CASTNFRGNTIYF. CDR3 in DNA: TGTGCCAGCACCAACTTTCGGGGAAACACCATATATTTT.

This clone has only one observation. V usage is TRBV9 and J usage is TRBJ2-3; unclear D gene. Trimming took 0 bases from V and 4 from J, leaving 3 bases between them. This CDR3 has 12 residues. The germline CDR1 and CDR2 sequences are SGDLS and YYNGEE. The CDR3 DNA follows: TGTGCCAGCAGCGTAGAGGCAGATACGCAGTATTTT. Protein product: CASSVEADTQYF.

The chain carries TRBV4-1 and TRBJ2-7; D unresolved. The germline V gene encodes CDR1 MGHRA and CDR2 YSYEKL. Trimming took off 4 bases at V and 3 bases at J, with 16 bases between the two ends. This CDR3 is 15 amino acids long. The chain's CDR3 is CASSPAATDIYEQYF. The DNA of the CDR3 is TGCGCCAGCAGCCCCGCCGCGACTGACATCTACGAGCAGTACTTC.

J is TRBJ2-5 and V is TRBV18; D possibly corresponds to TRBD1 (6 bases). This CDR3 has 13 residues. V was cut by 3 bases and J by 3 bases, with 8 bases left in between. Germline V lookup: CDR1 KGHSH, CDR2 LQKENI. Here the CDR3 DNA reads TGTGCCAGCTCACCGCCAGGGGAAGAGACCCAGTACTTC. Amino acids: CASSPPGEETQYF.

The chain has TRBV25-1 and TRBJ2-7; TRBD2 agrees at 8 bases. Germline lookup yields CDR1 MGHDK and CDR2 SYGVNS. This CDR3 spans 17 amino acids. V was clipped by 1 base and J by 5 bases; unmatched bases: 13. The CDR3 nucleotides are TGTGCCAGCAGTGAATTGGGATCCGGGGGGGCCGATAACGAGCAGTACTTC. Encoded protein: CASSELGSGGADNEQYF.

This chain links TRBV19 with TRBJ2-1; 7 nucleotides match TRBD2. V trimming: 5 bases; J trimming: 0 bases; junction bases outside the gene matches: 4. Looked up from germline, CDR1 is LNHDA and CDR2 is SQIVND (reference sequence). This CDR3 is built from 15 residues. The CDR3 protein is CASSWEGPSYNEQFF. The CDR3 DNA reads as TGTGCCAGTAGTTGGGAGGGACCCTCCTACAATGAGCAGTTCTTC.

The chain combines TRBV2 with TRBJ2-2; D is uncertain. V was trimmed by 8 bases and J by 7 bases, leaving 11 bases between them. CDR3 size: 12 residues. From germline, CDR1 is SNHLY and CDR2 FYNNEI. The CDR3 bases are TGTGCCAGCCGGTCGAGCCTCGGGGAGCTGTTTTTT. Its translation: CASRSSLGELFF.